This TCR beta chain was found in a study of Ad26.COV2.S vaccination and SARS-CoV-2 variants. General study points: Placebo recipients showed lower spike-specific TCR breadth than vaccinees.

As to this clone: Its antigen is not known.

Treatment reported: about 20 received Ad26.COV2.S at low or high dose, single or two shots; 5 received placebo; per-sample allocation not given. Specimens were obtained on day 63 following the first vaccine or placebo injection. Whoever gave the sample was an adult aged 18-55 years in Boston. This vaccine is an Ad26 vector that expresses the Wuhan-strain SARS-CoV-2 spike. The germline V gene has CDR1 SEHNR and CDR2 FQNEAQ (reference sequence). V lost 2 bases to trimming and J lost 10 bases, with 18 bases between them. This CDR3 spans 15 amino acids. Measured with immunoSEQ multiplex PCR; TCRdb has only the in-frame clones, and not every one. This table has roughly 300,000 clones, 85% to 90% appearing once.

The receptor comes from a person between 18 and 60 years old who received the Ad26.COV2.S COVID-19 vaccine or a placebo. Specimen: peripheral blood, collected in a trial of Ad26.COV2.S vaccine versus placebo. The V call is TRBV7-9, the J call TRBJ2-4; possible D gene TRBD1, 5 bases. In DNA, the CDR3 is TGTGCCAGCAGCTTACATCAGGGCCCCAACGGGATTCAGTACTTC. Encoded protein: CASSLHQGPNGIQYF.